The rows below give T cell receptor beta chains drawn from one sample of a study of T cell responses to AZD1222 COVID-19 vaccine. Generated by immunoSEQ multiplex PCR, the TCRdb table keeps only in-frame clones and is missing some. The sample records fewer than 200,000 clones, about 92% being singletons. Here the sequenced sample was peripheral blood, taken 28 days after the second dose of the MenACWY control vaccine. Receptors were obtained from an adult who received the MenACWY meningococcal vaccine as a control. The CDR3 runs from the conserved cysteine through the conserved F or W. Each record gives: clone size, V gene, D gene, J gene, CDR3 protein, CDR3 DNA. D genes are given only for firm matches. Size tells how often a clone was seen (once, few, many) or the class of an expanded clone, and some rows leave it out.

size: NA
V: TRBV24-1
D: TRBD2
J: TRBJ2-1
CDR3: CATSLQVSGKDNEQFF
DNA: TGTGCCACCTCTCTCCAGGTGAGCGGGAAGGACAATGAGCAGTTCTTC

size: NA
V: TRBV3-1/TRBV3-2
D: NA
J: TRBJ2-1
CDR3: CASSPFAQRALPYNEQFF
DNA: TGTGCCAGCAGCCCATTCGCACAGCGGGCCCTACCCTACAATGAGCAGTTCTTC

size: NA
V: TRBV7-9
D: TRBD1
J: TRBJ1-2
CDR3: CASSLVRGQVDGYTF
DNA: TGTGCCAGCAGCTTAGTGCGAGGACAGGTTGATGGCTACACCTTC

size: NA
V: TRBV20-1
D: NA
J: TRBJ1-1
CDR3: CSGGLPSFF
DNA: TGCAGTGGGGGACTCCCTTCTTTCTTT

size: NA
V: TRBV4-2
D: NA
J: TRBJ1-6
CDR3: CASSQDVGSSYNSPLHF
DNA: TGTGCCAGCAGCCAAGATGTTGGGAGCTCCTATAATTCACCCCTCCACTTT

size: NA
V: TRBV11-2
D: TRBD2
J: TRBJ2-7
CDR3: CASSFGLAGAAGYEQYF
DNA: TGTGCCAGCAGCTTTGGACTAGCGGGAGCCGCTGGCTACGAGCAGTACTTC

size: few
V: TRBV12-3/TRBV12-4
D: NA
J: TRBJ2-5
CDR3: CASSFEETQYF
DNA: TGTGCCAGCAGTTTCGAAGAGACCCAGTACTTC

size: NA
V: TRBV2
D: NA
J: TRBJ1-5
CDR3: CASTRTGGQPQHF
DNA: TGTGCCAGCACCCGAACGGGGGGCCAGCCCCAGCATTTT

size: NA
V: TRBV5-1
D: NA
J: TRBJ2-7
CDR3: CASNSQGGDYEQYF
DNA: TGCGCCAGTAACTCCCAGGGGGGGGACTACGAGCAGTACTTC

size: NA
V: TRBV9
D: NA
J: TRBJ1-6
CDR3: CASSVAINNSPLHF
DNA: TGTGCCAGCAGCGTAGCAATAAACAATTCACCCCTCCACTTT

size: NA
V: TRBV28
D: NA
J: TRBJ1-3
CDR3: CASSLRTGRRNTIYF
DNA: TGTGCCAGCAGTTTACGTACAGGGCGTCGAAACACCATATATTTT

size: NA
V: TRBV5-1
D: TRBD1
J: TRBJ2-7
CDR3: CASSLEDRSYEQYF
DNA: TGCGCCAGCAGCCTCGAGGACAGGTCCTACGAGCAGTACTTC

size: NA
V: TRBV5-4
D: NA
J: TRBJ1-6
CDR3: CASRHPTDTLHF
DNA: TGTGCCAGCAGACACCCGACGGATACCCTCCACTTT

size: once
V: TRBV5-1
D: TRBD2
J: TRBJ2-1
CDR3: CASSGGLASYNEQFF
DNA: TGCGCCAGCAGCGGGGGACTAGCTTCCTACAATGAACAGTTCTTC

size: NA
V: TRBV5-4
D: TRBD2
J: TRBJ2-2
CDR3: CASGPLAGMTGELFF
DNA: TGTGCCAGCGGACCACTAGCGGGAATGACCGGGGAGCTGTTTTTT

size: NA
V: TRBV13
D: TRBD2
J: TRBJ2-4
CDR3: CASSLRTSARSQENIQYF
DNA: TGTGCCAGCAGCTTACGGACTAGCGCAAGGTCCCAGGAAAACATTCAGTACTTC

size: NA
V: TRBV3-1/TRBV3-2
D: NA
J: TRBJ2-1
CDR3: CASSQDGVAYNEQFF
DNA: TGTGCCAGCAGCCAAGACGGAGTAGCTTACAATGAGCAGTTCTTC

size: NA
V: TRBV6-6
D: NA
J: TRBJ2-7
CDR3: CASSYSQGEQYF
DNA: TGTGCCAGCAGTTACTCCCAGGGCGAGCAGTACTTC

size: NA
V: TRBV11-2
D: TRBD2
J: TRBJ2-5
CDR3: CASSQAGRGETQYF
DNA: TGTGCCAGCAGCCAAGCCGGGAGGGGGGAGACCCAGTACTTC

size: NA
V: TRBV7-2
D: TRBD1
J: TRBJ1-2
CDR3: CASSLNDFSTGGIGYTF
DNA: TGTGCCAGCAGCTTAAACGACTTTTCGACAGGGGGCATTGGGTACACCTTC

size: few
V: TRBV9
D: TRBD1
J: TRBJ2-7
CDR3: CASSVGTGAYEQYF
DNA: TGTGCCAGCAGCGTAGGGACAGGGGCCTACGAGCAGTACTTC

size: NA
V: TRBV27
D: NA
J: TRBJ1-5
CDR3: CASSLSGGTSQPQHF
DNA: TGTGCCAGCAGTTTATCGGGCGGCACGAGTCAGCCCCAGCATTTT

size: NA
V: TRBV10-1
D: NA
J: TRBJ2-2
CDR3: CASSVRADGELFF
DNA: TGCGCCAGCAGTGTAAGGGCTGACGGGGAGCTGTTTTTT

size: few
V: TRBV28
D: NA
J: TRBJ2-3
CDR3: CASSFALAYSDTQYF
DNA: TGTGCCAGCAGTTTTGCTCTAGCGTATTCAGATACGCAGTATTTT

size: NA
V: TRBV5-1
D: NA
J: TRBJ1-3
CDR3: CASSLAGAARGNTIYF
DNA: TGCGCCAGCAGCTTGGCCGGGGCAGCTAGGGGAAACACCATATATTTT

size: NA
V: TRBV6-5
D: NA
J: TRBJ2-7
CDR3: CASSYSMMTYEQYF
DNA: TGTGCCAGCAGTTACTCGATGATGACTTACGAGCAGTACTTC

size: NA
V: TRBV5-1
D: NA
J: TRBJ2-7
CDR3: CASSLGIRAPPDYEQYF
DNA: TGCGCCAGCAGCTTGGGGATCCGGGCCCCACCGGATTACGAGCAGTACTTC

size: NA
V: TRBV7-6
D: NA
J: TRBJ2-3
CDR3: CASSSQAGPPSTDTQYF
DNA: TGTGCCAGCAGCTCCCAGGCGGGGCCCCCTAGCACAGATACGCAGTATTTT

size: NA
V: TRBV29-1
D: NA
J: TRBJ1-2
CDR3: CSVEREGSPGGYTF
DNA: TGCAGCGTTGAAAGAGAGGGTTCTCCGGGTGGCTACACCTTC

size: NA
V: TRBV25-1
D: NA
J: TRBJ2-7
CDR3: CASNGDSDEQYF
DNA: TGTGCCAGCAATGGGGATTCGGACGAGCAGTACTTC

size: NA
V: TRBV28
D: NA
J: TRBJ2-1
CDR3: CASSSFGRANEQFF
DNA: TGTGCCAGCAGTTCCTTTGGCAGGGCCAATGAGCAGTTCTTC

size: NA
V: TRBV9
D: NA
J: TRBJ2-2
CDR3: CASSGQNTGELFF
DNA: TGTGCCAGCAGCGGCCAAAACACCGGGGAGCTGTTTTTT

size: NA
V: TRBV19
D: NA
J: TRBJ1-6
CDR3: CASSITGITYNSPLHF
DNA: TGTGCCAGTAGTATAACAGGGATCACCTATAATTCACCCCTCCACTTT